This T cell receptor (beta chain) was documented in a study of identical twins. Findings and caveats of the study: Instead of following the same donors, the conclusions were based on cross-sectional statistical analysis. In cord blood, abundant beta clonotypes had fewer insertions; memory showed no trend.

This clonotype was observed many times. Its target is unknown. The germline V gene encodes CDR1 MNHEY and CDR2 SMNVEV (reference sequence). The CDR3 is 13 residues long. V dropped 0 bases and J dropped 11; count of bases not matched to a gene: 7. TCRdb processed the 5' RACE reads anew with MiXCR; each CDR3 protein has one entry. The data contain about 340,000 distinct CDR3 sequences, approximately 13% of them singletons. These data also featured in a second study, about yellow fever vaccine responses in identical twins.

The sample was CD8+ T cells sorted from blood. The clonotype comes from a young woman in good health. The chain has TRBV27 and TRBJ2-7, with TRBD1 matching 7 bases. CDR3 loop: CASSLSGRGLEYV. The CDR3 DNA follows: TGTGCCAGCAGTTTATCGGGCAGGGGGTTAGAGTACGTC.